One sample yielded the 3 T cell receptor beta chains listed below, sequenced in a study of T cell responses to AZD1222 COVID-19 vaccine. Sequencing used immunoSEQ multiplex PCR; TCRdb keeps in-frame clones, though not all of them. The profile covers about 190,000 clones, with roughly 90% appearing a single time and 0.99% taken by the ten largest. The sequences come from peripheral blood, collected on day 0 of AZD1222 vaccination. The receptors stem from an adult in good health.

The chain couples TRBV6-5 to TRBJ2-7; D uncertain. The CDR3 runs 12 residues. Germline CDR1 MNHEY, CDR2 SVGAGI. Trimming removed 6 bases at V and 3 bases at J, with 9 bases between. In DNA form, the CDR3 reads TGTGCCAGCAGCCACCATTACTACGAGCAGTACTTC. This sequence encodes CASSHHYYEQYF.

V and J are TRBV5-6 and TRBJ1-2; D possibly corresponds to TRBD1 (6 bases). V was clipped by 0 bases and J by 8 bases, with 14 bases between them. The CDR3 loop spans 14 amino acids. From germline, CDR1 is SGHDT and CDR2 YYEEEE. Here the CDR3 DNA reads TGTGCCAGCAGCTTGGTCCGGGGGGGCCGAGGCTACACCTTC. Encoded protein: CASSLVRGGRGYTF.

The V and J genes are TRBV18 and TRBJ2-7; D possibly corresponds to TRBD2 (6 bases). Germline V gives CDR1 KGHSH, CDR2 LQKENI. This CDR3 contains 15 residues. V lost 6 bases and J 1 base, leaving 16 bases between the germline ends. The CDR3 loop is CASSQNRDLSYEQYF. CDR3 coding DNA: TGTGCCAGCTCCCAGAACCGGGACTTATCCTACGAGCAGTACTTC.